These 32 T cell receptor beta chains share one sample of origin, sequenced in a study of T cell responses to AZD1222 COVID-19 vaccine. Sequencing used immunoSEQ multiplex PCR; TCRdb keeps in-frame clones, though not all of them. The top ten clones hold 0.95% to 1% of a sample with around 170,000 clones, roughly 90% of them seen once. This sample comprised peripheral blood, obtained on day 0 of AZD1222 vaccination. Every receptor here comes from an adult in good health.

The V gene is TRBV3-1 (or the pseudogene TRBV3-2), the J gene TRBJ1-2; D is unresolved. Trimming took off 3 bases at V and 5 bases at J, with 22 bases between the two ends. CDR3 size: 17 residues. Germline V gene data show CDR1 as LGHDT and CDR2 as YNNKEL (reference sequence). This CDR3 reads CASSHPGKDKAPYGYTF. The DNA for the CDR3 is TGTGCCAGCAGCCACCCCGGGAAGGATAAGGCCCCTTATGGCTACACCTTC.

V gene TRBV4-3 combines with J gene TRBJ2-7; the D gene is possibly TRBD1 (5 bases). This CDR3 has 15 residues. Germline CDR1 is LGHNA and CDR2 is YSLEER. The V end lost 1 base, the J end lost 2 bases, and 12 bases lay between the germline ends. The CDR3 nucleotides read TGCGCCAGCAGCCAAGGGAAGGGGCCAGCCTACGAGCAGTACTTC. Translating gives CASSQGKGPAYEQYF.

This chain connects TRBV28 to TRBJ2-7, with unresolved D. Germline CDR1 reads MDHEN; CDR2 reads SYDVKM. The CDR3 consists of 15 residues. Between the trimmed V and J ends, which lost 6 bases and 5 bases, there was a span of 20 bases. Here the CDR3 reads CASRMEIGRPHEQYF. CDR3 sequence (DNA): TGTGCCAGCAGAATGGAAATTGGCAGGCCCCACGAGCAGTACTTC. Supplemented by reference TRBV28 and TRBJ2-7, the full variable domain reads DVKVTQSSRYLVKRTGEKVFLECVQDMDHENMFWYRQDPGLGLRLIYFSYDVKMKEKGDIPEGYSVSREKKERFSLILESASTNQTSMYLCASRMEIGRPHEQYFGPGTRLTVT.

The chain is built from TRBV27 and TRBJ2-2; D is unresolved. CDR3 length: 12 amino acids. Looked up from germline, CDR1 is MNHEY and CDR2 is SMNVEV (reference sequence). The germline V and J ends were trimmed by 2 bases and 7 bases, with 5 bases remaining between them. The CDR3 DNA follows: TGTGCCAGCAGTTTAGAAGGCGGGGAGCTGTTTTTT. Its translation: CASSLEGGELFF.

As to this clone: The sample holds other DNA sequences that translate to the same CDR3. V and J are TRBV3-1 (or the pseudogene TRBV3-2) and TRBJ2-5; 8 bases agree with TRBD2. Losses at the gene ends were 4 bases for V and 0 bases for J; bases not matched to a gene: 4. This CDR3 has 15 residues. Germline V CDR1 and CDR2: LGHDT, YNNKEL (reference sequence). In DNA, the CDR3 is TGTGCCAGCAGCCCGCCACTAGCGGACCAAGAGACCCAGTACTTC. Protein product: CASSPPLADQETQYF.

This chain connects TRBV4-2 to TRBJ2-2; unclear D gene. The CDR3 is made up of 14 amino acids. V was pared by 8 bases and J by 1 base, with 11 bases between. Germline lookup yields CDR1 LGHNA and CDR2 YNFKEQ. This chain's CDR3 is CASGRTENTGELFF. The CDR3 coding sequence is TGTGCCAGCGGTCGGACGGAGAACACCGGGGAGCTGTTTTTT.

This CDR3 reads CASSLGQLAFF. The CDR3 DNA follows: TGTGCCAGCAGTTTAGGACAGTTAGCTTTCTTT. The V gene is TRBV12-3 or TRBV12-4, the J gene TRBJ1-1, with D perhaps matching TRBD1 (5 bases). Trimming pared 1 base from V and 10 bases from J, leaving 7 bases between. This CDR3 has 11 residues.

The V gene is TRBV7-9, the J gene TRBJ2-1; D might be TRBD2 (6 bases). Germline loops: CDR1 SEHNR, CDR2 FQNEAQ (reference sequence). With 5 bases removed from V and 12 bases from J, the gap between germline ends came to 23 bases. This CDR3 region has 15 residues. This CDR3 reads CASSGGTYGARLQFF. As DNA, the CDR3 is TGTGCCAGCAGCGGCGGGACGTACGGGGCCCGGTTGCAGTTCTTC.

The chain is built from TRBV6-5 and TRBJ2-1; D is ambiguous. Trimming cost V 5 bases and J 4 bases, with 12 bases left between them. The CDR3 consists of 14 residues. From germline, CDR1 is MNHEY and CDR2 SVGAGI. CDR3 amino acids: CASSLDPSYNEQFF. Here the CDR3 DNA reads TGTGCCAGCAGTCTTGACCCCAGTTACAATGAGCAGTTCTTC.

The chain employs TRBV2 and TRBJ1-2; 9 bases agree with TRBD1. CDR3 length: 15 amino acids. Germline lookup yields CDR1 SNHLY and CDR2 FYNNEI. V was pared by 7 bases and J by 2 bases, with 8 bases of the junction left unmatched. The CDR3 spells CASTHPGTGNYGYTF. The CDR3 DNA sequence: TGTGCCAGCACCCACCCGGGGACAGGGAACTATGGCTACACCTTC.

This chain joins TRBV3-1 (or the pseudogene TRBV3-2) and TRBJ2-1, with TRBD1 as a possible D gene (6 bases). The ends were cut back, 6 bases at V and 0 bases at J, with 12 bases in the middle. CDR3 length: 15 residues. CDR1 is LGHDT and CDR2 is YNNKEL in the germline V gene (reference sequence). Here the CDR3 reads CASRKGDVSYNEQFF. The DNA of the CDR3 is TGTGCCAGCAGGAAGGGGGACGTCTCCTACAATGAGCAGTTCTTC.

This chain joins TRBV11-2 and TRBJ2-5; D call uncertain. The CDR3 contains 13 residues. From germline, CDR1 is SGHAT and CDR2 FQNNGV. The ends were cut back, 1 base at V and 4 bases at J, with 7 bases in the middle. CDR3 loop: CASSLAPAETQYF. The CDR3 DNA sequence: TGTGCCAGCAGCTTAGCGCCGGCAGAGACCCAGTACTTC. Full variable domain (missing parts from reference TRBV11-2 and TRBJ2-5): EAGVAQSPRYKIIEKRQSVAFWCNPISGHATLYWYQQILGQGPKLLIQFQNNGVVDDSQLPKDRFSAERLKGVDSTLKIQPAKLEDSAVYLCASSLAPAETQYFGPGTRLLVL.

This chain uses TRBV29-1 with TRBJ2-5, with a tentative D call TRBD1 (6 bases). CDR3 length: 13 amino acids. Trimming took off 2 bases at V and 2 bases at J, with 9 bases between the two ends. Germline V lookup: CDR1 SQVTM, CDR2 ANQGSEA. CDR3 sequence reads: CSVEYGQQETQYF. The CDR3 coding sequence is TGCAGCGTTGAATATGGACAGCAAGAGACCCAGTACTTC.

The rearrangement uses TRBV9 and TRBJ1-5; 9 bases match TRBD1. This CDR3 has 15 amino acids. The V and J ends lost 4 bases and 1 base, in that order; junction bases with no gene match: 3. CDR1 and CDR2 from the germline V gene are SGDLS and YYNGEE. CDR3 sequence reads: CASSLQGASNQPQHF. CDR3 DNA sequence: TGTGCCAGCAGCTTACAGGGGGCAAGCAATCAGCCCCAGCATTTT.

This chain joins TRBV4-2 and TRBJ2-1; D is possibly TRBD2 (5 bases). The CDR3 consists of 17 residues. V lost 1 base to trimming and J lost 9 bases, with 22 bases between them. Germline V CDR1 and CDR2: LGHNA, YNFKEQ. The CDR3 DNA sequence: TGTGCCAGCAGCCAAGGGCCGGGTTACCCGGGCCGGGGTGAGCAGTTCTTC. Translation gives CASSQGPGYPGRGEQFF.

The rearrangement links TRBV6-5 to TRBJ2-2, with a tentative D call TRBD1 (6 bases). The CDR3 contains 15 residues. V dropped 0 bases and J dropped 7 bases, with 12 bases sitting between them. Germline V lookup: CDR1 MNHEY, CDR2 SVGAGI. The CDR3 sequence is CASSYSTGLSGELFF. DNA of the CDR3: TGTGCCAGCAGTTACTCTACAGGGCTAAGCGGGGAGCTGTTTTTT.

The rearrangement links TRBV18 to TRBJ1-2; tentatively, D is TRBD1 (5 bases). The germline CDR1 and CDR2 sequences are KGHSH and LQKENI. V lost 1 base, J lost 6 bases, and 9 bases lay in between. There are 13 residues in the CDR3. CDR3 sequence reads: CASSPLGPDGYTF. CDR3 bases: TGTGCCAGCTCACCACTGGGGCCGGATGGCTACACCTTC.

V usage is TRBV19 and J usage is TRBJ1-5; possibly TRBD1 for D (5 bases). The V and J ends lost 7 bases and 7 bases respectively, with 17 bases between them. The CDR3 runs to 14 residues. Germline CDR1 LNHDA, CDR2 SQIVND (reference sequence). CDR3 in DNA: TGTGCCAGTAAGTTTCTGGGGGTGGAACAGCCCCAGCATTTT. Amino acids: CASKFLGVEQPQHF.

The gene calls are TRBV6-2 or TRBV6-3 and TRBJ1-2; D unresolved. Germline CDR1 reads MNHEY; CDR2 reads SVGEGT. V gave up 5 bases and J gave up 4 bases, with 8 bases separating them. The CDR3 is 12 residues long. The CDR3 nucleotides read TGTGCCAGCAGTCCCGGGTTCTATGGCTACACCTTC. It codes for CASSPGFYGYTF.

The gene calls are TRBV27 and TRBJ2-3; D perhaps matches TRBD1 (6 bases). The germline V gene has CDR1 MNHEY and CDR2 SMNVEV (reference sequence). V lost 5 bases, J lost 0 bases, and 12 bases lay in between. This CDR3 comprises 15 residues. The CDR3 sequence: CASSTTGRSTDTQYF. The CDR3 DNA sequence: TGTGCCAGCAGTACGACAGGAAGGAGCACAGATACGCAGTATTTT.

The gene calls are TRBV7-9 and TRBJ2-7, with 9 bases lining up with TRBD1. The J segment lost 5 bases and the V segment lost 5 bases, leaving 7 bases of the junction unmatched. The germline CDR1 and CDR2 sequences are SEHNR and FQNEAQ (reference sequence). The CDR3 contains 14 residues. The CDR3 nucleotides are TGTGCCAGCAGCGGGCGGGACAGGGCCCACGAGCAGTACTTC. Residues: CASSGRDRAHEQYF. The variable domain in full, completed from reference TRBV7-9 and TRBJ2-7, reads DTGVSQNPRHKITKRGQNVTFRCDPISEHNRLYWYRQTLGQGPEFLTYFQNEAQLEKSRLLSDRFSAERPKGSFSTLEIQRTEQGDSAMYLCASSGRDRAHEQYFGPGTRLTVT.

The chain carries TRBV3-1 (or the pseudogene TRBV3-2) and TRBJ2-2; tentatively, D is TRBD1 or TRBD2 (6 bases each). Germline assignment: CDR1 LGHDT and CDR2 YNNKEL (reference sequence). V gave up 1 base and J gave up 5 bases, with 11 bases separating them. The CDR3 runs to 15 residues. The CDR3 sequence is CASSQAGAGTGELFF. CDR3 nucleotides: TGTGCCAGCAGCCAAGCGGGGGCTGGTACCGGGGAGCTGTTTTTT.

The chain is built from TRBV27 and TRBJ2-5; 8 nucleotides line up with TRBD1. Germline lookup yields CDR1 MNHEY and CDR2 SMNVEV (reference sequence). The CDR3 extends over 13 amino acids. J lost 4 bases, V lost 5 bases, and 3 bases had no gene match. The CDR3 spells CASSDRGRETQYF. CDR3 DNA: TGTGCCAGCAGTGACAGGGGACGAGAGACCCAGTACTTC.

The chain couples TRBV15 to TRBJ2-1; no definite D call. There are 13 residues in the CDR3. Germline V CDR1 and CDR2: LNHNV, YYDKDF (reference sequence). The ends were cut back, 2 bases at V and 7 bases at J, with 9 bases in the middle. CDR3: CATSRNPKNEQFF. As DNA, the CDR3 is TGTGCCACCAGCAGAAACCCCAAGAATGAGCAGTTCTTC.

The chain carries TRBV12-2 and TRBJ2-3; the table names TRBD1, a call not compared with the DNA. TRBV12-2 is labeled a pseudogene. The CDR3 spans 15 residues. Here the CDR3 reads CASRLARRTTDTQYF. The CDR3 DNA reads as TGTGCAAGTCGCTTAGCACGACGGACAACAGATACGCAGTATTTT.

A single count supports this clone. This chain joins TRBV4-2 and TRBJ2-5; D assignment may be TRBD1 or TRBD2 (8 bases each). Germline-derived CDR1 and CDR2 are LGHNA and YNFKEQ. The CDR3 consists of 18 residues. V shed 1 base and J shed 4 bases, with 22 bases lying between them. The CDR3 region is CASSQAGGAGGSGETQYF. The CDR3 DNA sequence: TGTGCCAGCAGCCAAGCGGGGGGGGCAGGGGGCAGTGGAGAGACCCAGTACTTC.

CDR3 DNA sequence: TGCGCCAGCAGCTTGGAGAGTACAGCTTCAGATACGCAGTATTTT. The encoded protein is CASSLESTASDTQYF. This rearrangement joins TRBV5-1 to TRBJ2-3; D remains unclear. This CDR3 comprises 15 residues. V lost 0 bases and J 4 bases, leaving 12 bases between the germline ends. Germline V CDR1 and CDR2: SGHRS, YFSETQ.

The chain carries TRBV11-2 and TRBJ2-4; D possibly uses TRBD1 or TRBD2 (5 bases each). V was cut by 2 bases and J by 8 bases, with 16 bases left in between. CDR1 SGHAT and CDR2 FQNNGV come from the germline V gene. This CDR3 comprises 15 residues. The CDR3 spells CASSLTLRMGDIQYF. The CDR3 DNA reads as TGTGCCAGCAGCTTAACGTTGAGAATGGGGGACATTCAGTACTTC. Supplemented by reference TRBV11-2 and TRBJ2-4, the full variable domain reads EAGVAQSPRYKIIEKRQSVAFWCNPISGHATLYWYQQILGQGPKLLIQFQNNGVVDDSQLPKDRFSAERLKGVDSTLKIQPAKLEDSAVYLCASSLTLRMGDIQYFGAGTRLSVL.

The genes are TRBV18 and TRBJ2-7; 14 positions match TRBD2. Germline V lookup: CDR1 KGHSH, CDR2 LQKENI. This CDR3 is 18 amino acids long. With V trimmed by 4 bases and J by 6 bases, 14 bases remained unmatched. DNA for the CDR3: TGTGCCAGCTCACTGAAGGGACTAGCGGGAGTAAGCCCCGTCGAGCAGTACTTC. Translation gives CASSLKGLAGVSPVEQYF.

This clone was seen once. The V and J genes are TRBV5-1 and TRBJ2-5; D perhaps matches TRBD2 (6 bases). The CDR3 spans 17 residues. Germline CDR1 reads SGHRS; CDR2 reads YFSETQ. V shed 4 bases and J shed 1 base, with 20 bases lying between them. The chain's CDR3 is CASSGTERRVPQETQYF. CDR3 DNA: TGCGCCAGCAGCGGAACTGAACGGAGGGTCCCCCAAGAGACCCAGTACTTC.

This chain connects TRBV6-5 to TRBJ2-3; TRBD1 might be the D (5 bases). There are 12 residues in the CDR3. Germline lookup yields CDR1 MNHEY and CDR2 SVGAGI. V lost 5 bases and J lost 6, with 9 bases in between. The CDR3 DNA reads TGTGCCAGCAGTCCTACAGGTGATACGCAGTATTTT. The encoded protein is CASSPTGDTQYF.

The CDR3 spells CASSSSGVRDTQYF. The CDR3 nucleotides are TGTGCCAGCAGTTCTTCAGGGGTGAGAGATACGCAGTATTTT. The chain employs TRBV28 and TRBJ2-3; weak D call: TRBD1 (6 bases). From germline, CDR1 is MDHEN and CDR2 SYDVKM. The V gene lost 4 bases and the J gene lost 5 bases, with 13 bases spanning the gap. The CDR3 contains 14 residues.